A selection of T cell receptor beta chains follows, all from one sample in a study of preoperative IRX-2 immunotherapy in early breast cancer. Repertoires were generated with immunoSEQ multiplex PCR, while TCRdb's copy carries only in-frame clones and drops some. The sample consists of around 39,000 clones, just under 95% of them appearing once. This material consisted of tumor tissue, taken after IRX-2 immunotherapy. The receptors were sampled from a human donor with breast cancer. Both conserved end residues are part of each CDR3. D genes are given only for firm matches. Size tells how often a clone was seen (once, few, many) or the class of an expanded clone, and some rows leave it out.

>.|TRBV15|.|TRBJ1-4
CATSRDRGAEKLFF
TGTGCCACCAGCAGAGATAGGGGGGCGGAAAAACTGTTTTTT
>TRBD1|TRBV7-3|.|TRBJ2-1
CASSLKGTGSYNEQFF
TGTGCCAGCAGCTTAAAAGGGACAGGATCCTACAATGAGCAGTTCTTC
>.|TRBV29-1|.|TRBJ1-2
CSVGRGDDLYGYTF
TGCAGCGTTGGAAGAGGGGATGACTTATATGGCTACACCTTC
>.|TRBV4-2|.|TRBJ1-3
CASSQDEDSLPSGNTIYF
TGTGCCAGCAGCCAAGACGAGGACAGTCTTCCATCTGGAAACACCATATATTTT
>.|TRBV7-3|.|TRBJ2-2
CASSLPPGELFF
TGTGCCAGCAGCTTACCCCCCGGGGAGCTGTTTTTT
>.|TRBV7-9|.|TRBJ2-1
CASSSLPGSYNEQFF
TGTGCCAGCAGCTCGCTGCCGGGGTCCTACAATGAGCAGTTCTTC
>.|TRBV5-1|.|TRBJ2-5
CASRRFQGGEQETQYF
TGCGCCAGCAGACGTTTCCAGGGGGGGGAGCAAGAGACCCAGTACTTC
>.|TRBV5-5|.|TRBJ2-7
CASSLSNYEQYF
TGTGCCAGCAGCTTGTCTAACTACGAGCAGTACTTC
>.|TRBV7-2|.|TRBJ2-7
CASSPDRKVGSYEQYF
TGTGCCAGCAGCCCGGACAGAAAAGTGGGGTCCTACGAGCAGTACTTC
>.|TRBV7-3|.|TRBJ2-7
CASSFDPGYEQYF
TGTGCCAGCAGCTTCGACCCCGGCTACGAGCAGTACTTC
>TRBD1|TRBV10-3|.|TRBJ2-4
CAISEGQGGSKNIQYF
TGTGCCATCAGTGAAGGACAGGGGGGTTCCAAAAACATTCAGTACTTC
>.|TRBV6-5|.|TRBJ1-1
CASSPGGPNTEAFF
TGTGCCAGCAGCCCCGGGGGGCCGAACACTGAAGCTTTCTTT
>.|TRBV7-2|.|TRBJ2-2
CASSLQTRGYTGELFF
TGTGCCAGCAGCCTACAAACGAGGGGGTACACCGGGGAGCTGTTTTTT
>TRBD1|TRBV19|.|TRBJ1-2
CATMPSDRAWDGYTF
TGTGCCACTATGCCCTCGGACAGGGCCTGGGATGGCTACACCTTC
>TRBD1|TRBV5-4|.|TRBJ1-6
CASSLRQGDNPLHF
TGTGCCAGCAGCTTGCGGCAGGGGGACAATCCCCTCCACTTT
>TRBD1|TRBV28|.|TRBJ1-3
CASSWDRSGNTIYF
TGTGCCAGCAGTTGGGACAGAAGTGGAAACACCATATATTTT
>.|TRBV11-1|.|TRBJ2-7
CASSFRGGASSYEQYF
TGTGCCAGCAGCTTCCGTGGGGGGGCCAGCTCCTACGAGCAGTACTTC
>.|TRBV7-2|.|TRBJ1-5
CASGPNQPQHF
TGTGCCAGCGGACCAAATCAGCCCCAGCATTTT
>TRBD2|TRBV6-1|.|TRBJ2-7
CASSGGYEQYF
TGTGCCAGCAGCGGGGGGTACGAGCAGTACTTC
>TRBD1|TRBV27|.|TRBJ2-1
CASRSQGYNEQFF
TGTGCCAGCAGGTCACAGGGGTACAATGAGCAGTTCTTC
>.|TRBV20-1|.|TRBJ2-7
CSASISYEQYF
TGCAGTGCTAGTATCTCCTACGAGCAGTACTTC
>.|TRBV27|.|TRBJ2-3
CASSLDQTVGRVDTQYF
TGTGCCAGCAGTTTAGATCAAACCGTGGGTCGGGTAGATACGCAGTATTTT
>.|TRBV28|.|TRBJ2-5
CASIKAGRSWERTQYF
TGTGCCAGCATAAAGGCGGGCAGAAGCTGGGAACGGACCCAGTACTTC
>TRBD1|TRBV7-9|.|TRBJ1-4
CASSRQGAGEKLFF
TGTGCCAGCAGCCGACAGGGGGCGGGAGAAAAACTGTTTTTT
>.|TRBV20-1|.|TRBJ2-7
CSARPSYEQYF
TGCAGTGCTAGACCCTCCTACGAGCAGTACTTC
>.|TRBV5-1|.|TRBJ2-3
CASSLDGGAFDTQYF
TGCGCCAGCAGCTTGGATGGGGGGGCCTTTGATACGCAGTATTTT
>.|TRBV6-7|.|TRBJ1-5
CASSWRGIRGNQPQHF
TGTGCCAGCAGTTGGCGAGGGATCCGAGGCAATCAGCCCCAGCATTTT
>TRBD1|TRBV5-4|.|TRBJ2-7
CASSSPGTGMVEQYF
TGTGCCAGCAGCTCCCCCGGGACAGGGATGGTCGAGCAGTACTTC
>TRBD1|TRBV7-9|few|TRBJ1-5
CASSSTGPGNQPQHF
TGTGCCAGCAGCTCGACAGGGCCTGGCAATCAGCCCCAGCATTTT
>.|TRBV7-2|.|TRBJ1-2
CASSTTVPEGYTF
TGTGCCAGCAGTACTACTGTCCCCGAAGGCTACACCTTC
>.|TRBV5-1|.|TRBJ1-2
CASRPPTTTDFYGYTF
TGCGCCAGCAGGCCCCCTACAACGACGGATTTTTATGGCTACACCTTC
>.|TRBV5-1|.|TRBJ2-7
CASSLEGGHSYGQYF
TGCGCCAGCAGCTTGGAGGGGGGGCACTCCTACGGGCAGTACTTC
>TRBD1|TRBV5-4|once|TRBJ2-3
CASSRPPGQGLYF
TGTGCCAGCAGCCGACCCCCGGGACAGGGGCTTTATTTT
>TRBD2|TRBV29-1|.|TRBJ2-5
CSGVGSERGETQYF
TGCAGCGGAGTTGGCTCCGAGCGGGGAGAGACCCAGTACTTC
>TRBD1|TRBV9|.|TRBJ1-6
CASSGGQGNSPLHF
TGTGCCAGCAGCGGAGGACAGGGTAATTCACCCCTCCACTTT
>.|TRBV30|.|TRBJ2-7
CAWDEQYF
TGTGCCTGGGACGAGCAGTACTTC
>.|TRBV7-6|.|TRBJ1-3
CASSYEPGTGNTIYF
TGTGCCAGCAGCTATGAGCCGGGGACTGGAAACACCATATATTTT
>.|TRBV19|.|TRBJ2-1
CASSTGTDLNEQFF
TGTGCCAGTAGTACCGGGACCGACCTCAATGAGCAGTTCTTC
>TRBD1|TRBV6-1|.|TRBJ1-5
CASRGTPTGFEPQHF
TGTGCCAGCAGGGGTACCCCGACAGGGTTCGAGCCCCAGCATTTT
>.|TRBV7-2|.|TRBJ1-1
CASSLSGAPRGDTEAFF
TGTGCCAGCAGCTTATCTGGGGCTCCACGGGGGGACACTGAAGCTTTCTTT
>.|TRBV4-1|.|TRBJ2-1
CAGSRTGGGAGYNEQFF
TGCGCCGGCAGCCGGACGGGTGGGGGGGCGGGGTACAATGAGCAGTTCTTC
>TRBD2|TRBV2|.|TRBJ2-1
CASSVGGGGNEQFF
TGTGCCAGCAGTGTGGGGGGGGGAGGGAATGAGCAGTTCTTC
>.|TRBV5-8|.|TRBJ1-5
CASSRTTGSPRNQPQHF
TGTGCCAGCAGCAGGACGACAGGAAGTCCTCGCAATCAGCCCCAGCATTTT
>.|TRBV7-2|.|TRBJ2-2
CASSFLGAPGELFF
TGTGCCAGCAGTTTCCTTGGTGCTCCCGGGGAGCTGTTTTTT